This T cell receptor (beta chain) was sequenced for a study of shared clonotypes between healthy human individuals. Study results and caveats: Larger estimated richness was generally seen in naive subsets than in memory subsets. Generation of non-shared clonotypes was less probable than generation of clonotypes shared by all four donors.

Notes on this clone: The target antigen is unknown.

This CDR3 is built from 15 residues. V was clipped by 7 bases and J by 3 bases, with 19 bases between them. Germline V lookup: CDR1 MNHEY, CDR2 SVGAGI. The assay was immunoSEQ multiplex PCR, and TCRdb's table has in-frame clones only and misses some. The profile covers about 1.1 million clones, with about four fifths appearing a single time and 0.5% to 0.6% taken by the ten largest. This rearrangement joins TRBV6-5 to TRBJ2-7; D might be TRBD1 (6 bases). The sequence came from a man aged 18 to 29 in good health. Some clones in this sample may be carry-over from other donors' samples. The material sequenced was memory CD4+ T cells from PBMCs. Subset noted: CD45RA-negative fraction. The CDR3 loop reads CASKPPRGHYYEQYF. The CDR3 DNA sequence: TGTGCCAGCAAACCCCCAAGGGGACACTACTACGAGCAGTACTTC.